Below, one T cell receptor (beta chain) is given with its context. At least ten counts were recorded for this clonotype. The antigen this receptor binds is unknown. No quality values exist for individual bases; no much larger clone is one base distant. This sample stems from a study of early T cells in non-severe SARS-CoV-2 infection (TCRdb year 2021). About the investigation overall: Because TCR sequencing relied on bulk RNA taken from unsorted whole blood, pairing of alpha and beta chains was not possible. Overall study results and their limits: VDJdb matching was skewed toward anti-spike CD8 responses, so virus-specific expansions were likely underestimated and private and CD4 specificities were missed.

Looking up the germline V gene (reference sequence) yields CDR1 LNHDA and CDR2 SQIVND. The CDR3, from cysteine to phenylalanine, totals 16 residues. Only the CDR3 portion is preserved as DNA: 48 bases, with reading frame beginning at the first base. The trim is 5 bases for V and 5 bases for J, with a gap of 20 bases between the germline ends. Library preparation was by 5' RACE. Sequenced using a NextSeq 500. To correct for sequencing error and PCR bias, the TCR library protocol tagged individual cDNA molecules with unique molecular identifiers. Sequencing covered both TCR alpha and beta chains, and within each sample the abundances of alpha and beta sequences were tightly co-correlated. Concerning the study's data processing: Decombinator V4 was used to annotate TCR sequences for V gene, J gene and CDR3. TCRs were defined as expanded if a significant change between any two time points was detected under a Poisson model with p below 0.0001. TCR abundances were normalised to the total number of TCRs sequenced in each sample and reported as counts per million. TRAV1-2 paired with TRAJ12, TRAJ20 or TRAJ33 defined MAIT TCRs, while TRAV10 paired with TRAJ18 defined iNKT TCRs. VDJdb, accessed 1 November 2021, was searched for CMV, EBV and SARS-CoV-2 annotated TCRs, excluding TCRs annotated for multiple antigens. TCRdb passed the public sequencing reads through fastp at Q25 and MiXCR, retaining productive beta sequences. Under each unique CDR3 protein, matching rows form one entry showing the most common genes and DNA. In this record, the V and J calls reflect TCRdb's handling and not the investigators' own analysis. This sample gives fewer than 55,000 distinct CDR3 sequences in total; roughly 9.6% of them show up just once. Clones ranked in the top ten supply over 10% of the sample.

The study was a case-control design nested within a healthcare worker cohort in London, UK, with weekly nasopharyngeal swab PCR tests and blood sampling. Healthcare workers were recruited during the week of the UK lockdown, between 23 and 31 March 2020, and followed weekly for up to 16 weeks. The chain joins TRBV19 to TRBJ2-3, with a tentative D gene TRBD2 over 5 matching bases. The TCR sequence derives from an adult who was a healthcare worker with PCR-confirmed SARS-CoV-2 infection or an uninfected control (not recorded which). Sequencing used whole blood. This receptor carries the CDR3 CASSPVGEGAGDTQYF. DNA sequence: TGTGCCAGTAGTCCAGTCGGCGAGGGCGCGGGAGATACGCAGTATTTT.